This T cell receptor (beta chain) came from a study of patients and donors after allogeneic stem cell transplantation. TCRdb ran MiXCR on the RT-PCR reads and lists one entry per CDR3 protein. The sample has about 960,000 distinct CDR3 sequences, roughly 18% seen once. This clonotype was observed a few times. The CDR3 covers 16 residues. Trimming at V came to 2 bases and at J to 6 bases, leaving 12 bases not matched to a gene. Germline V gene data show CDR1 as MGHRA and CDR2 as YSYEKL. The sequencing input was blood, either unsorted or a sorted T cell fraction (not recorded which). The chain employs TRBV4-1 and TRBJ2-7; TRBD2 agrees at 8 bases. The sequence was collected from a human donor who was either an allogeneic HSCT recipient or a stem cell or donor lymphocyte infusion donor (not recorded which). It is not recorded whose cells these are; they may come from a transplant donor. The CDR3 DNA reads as TGCGCCAGCAGCCAACTTCTGAGCGGGGGCCCTTCCGAGCAGTACTTC. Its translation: CASSQLLSGGPSEQYF.